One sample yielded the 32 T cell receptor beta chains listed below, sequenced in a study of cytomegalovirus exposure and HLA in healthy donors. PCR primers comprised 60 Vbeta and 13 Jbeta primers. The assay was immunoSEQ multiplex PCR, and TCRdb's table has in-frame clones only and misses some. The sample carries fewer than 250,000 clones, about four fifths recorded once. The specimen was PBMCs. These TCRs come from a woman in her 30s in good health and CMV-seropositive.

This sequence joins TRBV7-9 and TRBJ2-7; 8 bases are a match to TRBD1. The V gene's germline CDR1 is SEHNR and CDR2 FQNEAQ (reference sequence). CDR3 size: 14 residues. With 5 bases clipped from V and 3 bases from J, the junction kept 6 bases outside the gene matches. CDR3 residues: CASSQGGQDYEQYF. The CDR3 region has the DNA TGTGCCAGCAGCCAAGGGGGACAGGACTACGAGCAGTACTTC.

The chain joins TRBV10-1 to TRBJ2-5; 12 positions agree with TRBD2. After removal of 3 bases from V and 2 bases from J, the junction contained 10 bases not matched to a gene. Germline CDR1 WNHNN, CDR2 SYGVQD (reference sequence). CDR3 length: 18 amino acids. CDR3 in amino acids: CASSDKLAGGPGQETQYF. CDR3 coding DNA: TGCGCCAGCAGTGATAAGCTAGCGGGAGGGCCGGGGCAAGAGACCCAGTACTTC.

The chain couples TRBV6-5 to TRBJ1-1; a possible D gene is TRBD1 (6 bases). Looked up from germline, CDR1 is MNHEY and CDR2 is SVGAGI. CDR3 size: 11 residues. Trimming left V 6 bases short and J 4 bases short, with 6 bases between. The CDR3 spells CASRQGTEAFF. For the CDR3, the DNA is TGTGCCAGCAGACAGGGCACTGAAGCTTTCTTT.

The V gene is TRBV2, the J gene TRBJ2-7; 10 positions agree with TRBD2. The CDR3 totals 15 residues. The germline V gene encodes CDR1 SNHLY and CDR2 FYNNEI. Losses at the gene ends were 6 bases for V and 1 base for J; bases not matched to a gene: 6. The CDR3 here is CASRALTSGSYEQYF. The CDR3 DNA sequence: TGTGCCAGCAGGGCCCTGACTAGCGGGTCCTACGAGCAGTACTTC.

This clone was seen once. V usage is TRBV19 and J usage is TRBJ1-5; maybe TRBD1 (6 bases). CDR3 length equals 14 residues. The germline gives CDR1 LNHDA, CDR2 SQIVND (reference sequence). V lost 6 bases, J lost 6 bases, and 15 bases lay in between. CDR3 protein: CASRLQGGGQPQHF. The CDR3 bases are TGTGCCAGTAGATTACAGGGCGGAGGTCAGCCCCAGCATTTT.

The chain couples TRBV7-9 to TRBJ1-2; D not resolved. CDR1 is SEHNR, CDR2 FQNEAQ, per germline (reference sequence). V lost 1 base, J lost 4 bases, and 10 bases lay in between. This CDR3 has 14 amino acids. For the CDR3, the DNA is TGTGCCAGCAGCTTAGTTCGGGGAGGCTATGGCTACACCTTC. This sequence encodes CASSLVRGGYGYTF. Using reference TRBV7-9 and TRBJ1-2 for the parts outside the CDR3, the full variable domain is DTGVSQNPRHKITKRGQNVTFRCDPISEHNRLYWYRQTLGQGPEFLTYFQNEAQLEKSRLLSDRFSAERPKGSFSTLEIQRTEQGDSAMYLCASSLVRGGYGYTFGSGTRLTVV.

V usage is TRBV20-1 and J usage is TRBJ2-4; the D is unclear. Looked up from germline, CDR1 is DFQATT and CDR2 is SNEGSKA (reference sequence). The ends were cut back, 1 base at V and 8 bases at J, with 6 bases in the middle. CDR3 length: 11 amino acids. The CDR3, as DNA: TGCAGTGCTAGAGCTACAGACATTCAGTACTTC. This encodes CSARATDIQYF.

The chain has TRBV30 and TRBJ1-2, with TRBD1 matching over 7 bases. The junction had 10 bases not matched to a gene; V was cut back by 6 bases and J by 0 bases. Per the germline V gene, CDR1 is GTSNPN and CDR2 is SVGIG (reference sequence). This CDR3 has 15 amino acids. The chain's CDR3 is CACTSTGATNYGYTF. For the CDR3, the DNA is TGTGCCTGTACCTCCACAGGGGCCACTAACTATGGCTACACCTTC.

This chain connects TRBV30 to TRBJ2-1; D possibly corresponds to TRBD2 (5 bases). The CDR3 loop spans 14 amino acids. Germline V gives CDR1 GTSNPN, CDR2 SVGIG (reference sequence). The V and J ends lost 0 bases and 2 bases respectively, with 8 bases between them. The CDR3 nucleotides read TGTGCCTGGAGTGTAGCGGAGACCTACAATGAGCAGTTCTTC. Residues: CAWSVAETYNEQFF.

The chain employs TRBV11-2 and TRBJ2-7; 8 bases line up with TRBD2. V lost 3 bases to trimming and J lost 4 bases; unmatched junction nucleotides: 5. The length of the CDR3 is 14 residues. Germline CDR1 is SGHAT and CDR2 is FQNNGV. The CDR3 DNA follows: TGTGCCAGCAGCTTCGGGGGGGGTTCATACGAGCAGTACTTC. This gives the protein CASSFGGGSYEQYF.

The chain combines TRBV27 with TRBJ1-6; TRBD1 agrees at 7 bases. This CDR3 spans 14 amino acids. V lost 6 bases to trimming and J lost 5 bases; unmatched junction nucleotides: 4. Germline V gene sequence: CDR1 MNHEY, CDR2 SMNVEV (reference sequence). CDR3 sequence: CASSRDRNNSPLHF. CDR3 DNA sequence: TGTGCCAGCAGCAGGGACAGAAATAATTCACCCCTCCACTTT.

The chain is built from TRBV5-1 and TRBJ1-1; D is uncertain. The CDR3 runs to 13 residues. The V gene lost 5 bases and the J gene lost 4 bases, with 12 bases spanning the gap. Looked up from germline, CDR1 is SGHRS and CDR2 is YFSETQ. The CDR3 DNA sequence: TGCGCCAGCAGTACACGGGAAGGCACTGAAGCTTTCTTT. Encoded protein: CASSTREGTEAFF.

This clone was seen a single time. DNA of the CDR3: TGTGCCACCAGCACTAAGAGGAACTACGAGCAGTACTTC. It yields the protein CATSTKRNYEQYF. The rearrangement joins TRBV15 to TRBJ2-7; D call uncertain. The CDR3 extends over 13 amino acids. V dropped 4 bases and J dropped 3 bases, with 10 bases sitting between them. Per the germline V gene, CDR1 is LNHNV and CDR2 is YYDKDF (reference sequence).

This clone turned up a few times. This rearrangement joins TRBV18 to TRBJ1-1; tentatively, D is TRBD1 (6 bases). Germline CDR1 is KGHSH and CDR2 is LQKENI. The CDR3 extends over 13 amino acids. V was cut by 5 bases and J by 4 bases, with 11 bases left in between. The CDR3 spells CASSTGQLTEAFF. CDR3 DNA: TGTGCCAGCTCAACTGGACAGCTCACTGAAGCTTTCTTT.

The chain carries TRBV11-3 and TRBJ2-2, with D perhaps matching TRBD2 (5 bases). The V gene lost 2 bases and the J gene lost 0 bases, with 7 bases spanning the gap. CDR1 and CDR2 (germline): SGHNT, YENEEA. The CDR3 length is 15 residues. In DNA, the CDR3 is TGTGCCAGCAGCTTACAAGCGGCGAACACCGGGGAGCTGTTTTTT. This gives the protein CASSLQAANTGELFF.

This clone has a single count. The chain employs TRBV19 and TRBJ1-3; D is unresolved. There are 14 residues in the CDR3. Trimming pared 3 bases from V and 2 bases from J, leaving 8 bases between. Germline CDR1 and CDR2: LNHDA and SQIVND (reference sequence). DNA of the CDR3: TGTGCCAGTAGTATTGGCGGAGCTGGAAACACCATATATTTT. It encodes CASSIGGAGNTIYF.

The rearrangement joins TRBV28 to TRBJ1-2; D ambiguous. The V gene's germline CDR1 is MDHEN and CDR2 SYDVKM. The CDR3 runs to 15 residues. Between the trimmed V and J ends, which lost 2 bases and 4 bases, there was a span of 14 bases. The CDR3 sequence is CASSLRSNEIYGYTF. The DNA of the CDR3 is TGTGCCAGCAGTTTAAGATCTAACGAAATCTATGGCTACACCTTC.

Written as DNA, the CDR3 is TGTGCCAGCAGCTTTGGGCCGCCACCAGATACGCAGTATTTT. Its translation is CASSFGPPPDTQYF. The chain carries TRBV7-3 and TRBJ2-3; D remains unclear. V lost 3 bases to trimming and J lost 4 bases, with 11 bases between them. The CDR3 contains 14 residues. Germline CDR1 and CDR2: SGHTA and FQGTGA.

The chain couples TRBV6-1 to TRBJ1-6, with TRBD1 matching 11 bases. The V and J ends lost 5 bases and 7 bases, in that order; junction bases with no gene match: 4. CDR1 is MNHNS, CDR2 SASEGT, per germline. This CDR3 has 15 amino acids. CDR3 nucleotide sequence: TGTGCCAGCAGTCCCCGGACAGGGGGCAATTCACCCCTCCACTTT. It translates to CASSPRTGGNSPLHF.

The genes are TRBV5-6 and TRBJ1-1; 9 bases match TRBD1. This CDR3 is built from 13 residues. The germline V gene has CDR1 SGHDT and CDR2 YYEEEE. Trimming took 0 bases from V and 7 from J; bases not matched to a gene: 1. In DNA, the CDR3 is TGTGCCAGCAGCTTGGGACAGGGGGATGAAGCTTTCTTT. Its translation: CASSLGQGDEAFF.

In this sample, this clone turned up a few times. CDR3 residues: CASSYGTSGSTDTQYF. DNA for the CDR3: TGTGCCAGCAGTTACGGGACTAGCGGGAGCACAGATACGCAGTATTTT. The rearrangement joins TRBV28 to TRBJ2-3, with 12 bases lining up with TRBD2. The CDR3 length is 16 residues. The germline V gene encodes CDR1 MDHEN and CDR2 SYDVKM. J lost 0 bases, V lost 4 bases, and 2 bases had no gene match.

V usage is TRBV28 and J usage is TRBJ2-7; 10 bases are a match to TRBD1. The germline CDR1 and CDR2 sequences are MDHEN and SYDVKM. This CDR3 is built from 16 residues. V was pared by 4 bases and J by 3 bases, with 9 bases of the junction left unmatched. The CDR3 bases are TGTGCCAGCAGTTGGATCCGGGACAGGGGTAACTACGAGCAGTACTTC. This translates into CASSWIRDRGNYEQYF.

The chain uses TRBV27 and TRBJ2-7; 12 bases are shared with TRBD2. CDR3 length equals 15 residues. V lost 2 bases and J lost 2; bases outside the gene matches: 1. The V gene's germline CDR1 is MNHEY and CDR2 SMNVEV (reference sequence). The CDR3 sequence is CASSLGLAGTYEQYF. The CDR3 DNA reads TGTGCCAGCAGTTTAGGACTAGCGGGGACCTACGAGCAGTACTTC.

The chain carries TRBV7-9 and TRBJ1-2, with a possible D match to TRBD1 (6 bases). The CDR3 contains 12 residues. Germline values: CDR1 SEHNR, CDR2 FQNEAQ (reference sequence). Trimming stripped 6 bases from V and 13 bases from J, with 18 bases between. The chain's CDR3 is CASSPGDQGTTF. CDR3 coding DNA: TGTGCCAGCAGTCCCGGGGATCAGGGGACCACCTTC.

CDR3 sequence (DNA): TGTGCCAGCAGCGTAGAACTAGCGGGGGCCGGAGGAGATACGCAGTATTTT. Translation gives CASSVELAGAGGDTQYF. V and J are TRBV9 and TRBJ2-3; TRBD2 aligns across 11 bases. The CDR3 loop spans 17 amino acids. Germline-derived CDR1 and CDR2 are SGDLS and YYNGEE. Germline trimming cut 0 bases from V and 5 bases from J; bases unmatched to any gene: 8. The whole variable domain, remainder taken from reference TRBV9 and TRBJ2-3, is DSGVTQTPKHLITATGQRVTLRCSPRSGDLSVYWYQQSLDQGLQFLIQYYNGEERAKGNILERFSAQQFPDLHSELNLSSLELGDSALYFCASSVELAGAGGDTQYFGPGTRLTVL.

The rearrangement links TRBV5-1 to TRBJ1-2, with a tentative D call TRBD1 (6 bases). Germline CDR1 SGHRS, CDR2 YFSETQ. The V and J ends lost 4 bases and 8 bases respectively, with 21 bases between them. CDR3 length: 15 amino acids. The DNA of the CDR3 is TGCGCCAGCAGCCTCTTCCAGACCCAAGGGGGAGGCTACACCTTC. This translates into CASSLFQTQGGGYTF.

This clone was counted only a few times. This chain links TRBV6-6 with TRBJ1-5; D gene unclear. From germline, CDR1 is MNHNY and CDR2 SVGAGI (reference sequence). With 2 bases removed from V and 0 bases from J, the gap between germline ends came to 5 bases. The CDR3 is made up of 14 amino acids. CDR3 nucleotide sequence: TGTGCCAGCAGTTACCCAGGTAGCAATCAGCCCCAGCATTTT. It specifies CASSYPGSNQPQHF.

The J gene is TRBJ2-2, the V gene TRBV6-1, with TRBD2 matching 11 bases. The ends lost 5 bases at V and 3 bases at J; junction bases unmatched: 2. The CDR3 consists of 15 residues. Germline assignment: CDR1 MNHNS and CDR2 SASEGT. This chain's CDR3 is CASSLGLADTGELFF. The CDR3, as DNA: TGTGCCAGCAGTCTGGGACTAGCGGACACCGGGGAGCTGTTTTTT.

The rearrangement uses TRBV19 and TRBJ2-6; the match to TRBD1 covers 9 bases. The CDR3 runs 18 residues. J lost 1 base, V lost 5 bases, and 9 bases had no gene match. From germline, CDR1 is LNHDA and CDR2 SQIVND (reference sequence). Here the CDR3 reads CASSPPPGQGSGANVLTF. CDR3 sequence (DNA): TGTGCCAGTAGTCCCCCCCCGGGACAGGGATCTGGGGCCAACGTCCTGACTTTC. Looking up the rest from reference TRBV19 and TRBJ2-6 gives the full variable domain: DGGITQSPKYLFRKEGQNVTLSCEQNLNHDAMYWYRQDPGQGLRLIYYSQIVNDFQKGDIAEGYSVSREKKESFPLTVTSAQKNPTAFYLCASSPPPGQGSGANVLTFGAGSRLTVL.

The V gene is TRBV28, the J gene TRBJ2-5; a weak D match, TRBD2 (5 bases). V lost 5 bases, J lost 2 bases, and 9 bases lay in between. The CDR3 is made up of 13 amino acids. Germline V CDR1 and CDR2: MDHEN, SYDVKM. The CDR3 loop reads CASSAGVQETQYF. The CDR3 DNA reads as TGTGCCAGCAGTGCCGGGGTACAAGAGACCCAGTACTTC. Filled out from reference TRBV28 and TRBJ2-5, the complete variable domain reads DVKVTQSSRYLVKRTGEKVFLECVQDMDHENMFWYRQDPGLGLRLIYFSYDVKMKEKGDIPEGYSVSREKKERFSLILESASTNQTSMYLCASSAGVQETQYFGPGTRLLVL.

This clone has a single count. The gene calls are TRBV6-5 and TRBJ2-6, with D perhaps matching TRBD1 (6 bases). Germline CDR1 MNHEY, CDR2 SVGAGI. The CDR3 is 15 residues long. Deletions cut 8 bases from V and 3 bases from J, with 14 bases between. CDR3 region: CASADSFGGANVLTF. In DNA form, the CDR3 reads TGTGCCAGCGCGGACAGTTTCGGTGGGGCCAACGTCCTGACTTTC.

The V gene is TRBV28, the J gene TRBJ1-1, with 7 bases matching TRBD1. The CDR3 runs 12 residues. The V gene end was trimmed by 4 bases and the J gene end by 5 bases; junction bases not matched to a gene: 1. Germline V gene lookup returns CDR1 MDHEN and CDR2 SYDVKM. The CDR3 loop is CASSSGGTEAFF. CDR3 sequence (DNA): TGTGCCAGCAGTTCAGGGGGGACTGAAGCTTTCTTT.